Reported below is one T cell receptor beta chain. No antigen is known for it. This record comes from a study of PD-1 blockade in classical Hodgkin lymphoma. Study conclusions and caveats: Reports indicated that newly diagnosed patients had lower baseline TCR diversity than healthy donors did.

Some clones are missing from TCRdb's copy, which holds only in-frame ones; the method was immunoSEQ multiplex PCR. The data hold tens of thousands of clones, with around 81% observed a single time. Time point reported: cycle 4 day 1 (C4D1), after 6 weeks of nivolumab. Every patient was affected by relapse after autologous stem cell transplantation, while exposure to brentuximab vedotin was not uniform. The origin of this receptor is a human donor with classical Hodgkin lymphoma. This specimen was peripheral blood mononuclear cells (PBMCs), taken before the fourth cycle of nivolumab.

CDR3 nucleotides: TGTGCCAGCAGTCGACGGACCAGCACAGATACGCAGTATTTT. This translates into CASSRRTSTDTQYF. V is TRBV2 and J is TRBJ2-3; D is ambiguous. Trimming removed 5 bases at V and 0 bases at J, with 9 bases between. This CDR3 contains 14 residues. Germline-derived CDR1 and CDR2 are SNHLY and FYNNEI.